These 21 T cell receptor beta chains share one sample of origin, sequenced in a study of T cells expressing NK-cell markers. From its re-call of the 5' RACE reads, TCRdb lists each CDR3 protein once, without DNA. The sample is made up of a few hundred thousand distinct CDR3 sequences, and the top ten hold roughly 0.4% of it. Sequenced material: blood T cells: a sorted CD56 or NKG2C T cell subset, CD4+ or CD8+ T cells, or bulk PBMC T cells (not recorded which). These receptors came from a young man in good health.

The genes are TRBV6-1 and TRBJ2-7; without DNA, the TCRdb call of TRBD2 cannot be checked. There are 15 residues in the CDR3. Per the germline V gene, CDR1 is MNHNS and CDR2 is SASEGT. The CDR3 sequence: CASSPLLADYGEQYF.

The gene calls are TRBV6-1 and TRBJ1-1. Germline V lookup: CDR1 MNHNS, CDR2 SASEGT. The CDR3 runs 15 residues. The CDR3: CASSRTDGLNTEAFF.

CDR3 region: CASSQTRDSIYGYTF. The genes are TRBV3-1 and TRBJ1-2; without DNA, the TCRdb call of TRBD1 cannot be checked. Germline-derived CDR1 and CDR2 are LGHDT and YNNKEL (reference sequence). The CDR3 is 15 residues long.

The chain has TRBV5-4 and TRBJ2-2. Germline CDR1 SGHNT, CDR2 YYREEE (reference sequence). The CDR3 totals 16 residues. The CDR3 spells CASSLDGSTNTGELFF.

The chain couples TRBV6-1 to TRBJ2-1; with no DNA, the TCRdb D assignment of TRBD1 cannot be verified. This CDR3 has 14 residues. CDR1 and CDR2 from the germline V gene are MNHNS and SASEGT. This chain's CDR3 is CASNRGPLYNEQFF.

The V call is TRBV19, the J call TRBJ2-1. Germline V gives CDR1 LNHDA, CDR2 SQIVND (reference sequence). The CDR3 length is 11 residues. CDR3 protein: CASIQYNEQFF.

The V gene is TRBV12-3 or TRBV12-4, the J gene TRBJ1-1; the D call from TCRdb, TRBD1, cannot be confirmed without DNA. The CDR3 length is 15 residues. The CDR3 here is CASSLGGTLNTEAFF.

V usage is TRBV6-5 and J usage is TRBJ1-4; TCRdb outputs TRBD1, but without DNA this stays unchecked. The CDR3 is 15 residues long. Looked up from germline, CDR1 is MNHEY and CDR2 is SVGAGI. CDR3 loop: CASSYSRGRAEKLFF.

J is TRBJ1-2 and V is TRBV7-2. The V gene's germline CDR1 is SGHTA and CDR2 FQGNSA. The CDR3 length is 15 residues. This CDR3 reads CASSLGRGREYGYTF.

The rearrangement links TRBV5-1 to TRBJ2-1; the TCRdb D gene call, TRBD1, has no DNA to confirm it. CDR3 length: 13 amino acids. The germline gives CDR1 SGHRS, CDR2 YFSETQ. The CDR3 reads CASSLEGGFEQFF.

The chain is built from TRBV9 and TRBJ2-6; the TCRdb call, TRBD1, lacks DNA for checking. CDR3 length: 17 residues. CDR1 is SGDLS and CDR2 is YYNGEE in the germline V gene. CDR3 amino acids: CASSLSVGASGANVLTF.

The J gene is TRBJ2-2, the V gene TRBV29-1; TCRdb reports TRBD2, a call that lacks DNA to check it against. The CDR3 runs to 14 residues. Germline V gene sequence: CDR1 SQVTM, CDR2 ANQGSEA. The CDR3 protein is CSVDRAGRTGELFF.

The chain links TRBV20-1 to TRBJ1-2; TCRdb indicates TRBD1, and absent DNA this call remains unverified. This CDR3 has 12 amino acids. The germline gives CDR1 DFQATT, CDR2 SNEGSKA (reference sequence). This CDR3 reads CSAPGGRDGYTF.

The V call is TRBV11-3, the J call TRBJ2-1; the D call of TRBD2 rests on TCRdb alone, since no DNA is present to check it. Germline-derived CDR1 and CDR2 are SGHNT and YENEEA. This CDR3 comprises 16 residues. Here the CDR3 reads CASSSGTSASYNEQFF.

The chain carries TRBV20-1 and TRBJ2-3; TCRdb picks TRBD2, but there is no DNA to check that call. Germline V gene lookup returns CDR1 DFQATT and CDR2 SNEGSKA (reference sequence). This CDR3 comprises 15 residues. The CDR3 is CSAAPGGRAGDTQYF.

The V and J genes are TRBV5-6 and TRBJ2-2; without DNA, the TCRdb call of TRBD2 cannot be checked. In germline, CDR1 is SGHDT, CDR2 YYEEEE. CDR3 size: 15 residues. The CDR3 reads CASSYRLVTTRELFF.

The chain links TRBV24-1 to TRBJ1-5. This CDR3 is built from 14 residues. Germline V gene sequence: CDR1 KGHDR, CDR2 SFDVKD. CDR3: CATSARYSNQPQHF.

The chain combines TRBV5-1 with TRBJ2-7; TCRdb selects TRBD1, and the lack of DNA leaves this call unchecked. Germline lookup yields CDR1 SGHRS and CDR2 YFSETQ. This CDR3 contains 15 residues. CDR3 in amino acids: CASSSLSGTGFEQYF.

The V gene is TRBV12-3 or TRBV12-4, the J gene TRBJ2-7; checking the TCRdb D call of TRBD2 is not possible without DNA. The CDR3 has 12 residues. Here the CDR3 reads CASSPGLFEQYF.

The V gene is TRBV15, the J gene TRBJ1-4; lacking DNA, the TRBD1 call made by TCRdb goes unchecked. There are 14 residues in the CDR3. Germline V gene data show CDR1 as LNHNV and CDR2 as YYDKDF (reference sequence). CDR3 amino acids: CATSRDRGREKLFF.

The chain has TRBV5-6 and TRBJ2-3; TCRdb names TRBD2, which stays unverified in the absence of DNA. Germline CDR1 and CDR2: SGHDT and YYEEEE. CDR3 size: 17 residues. CDR3 protein: CASSSRLAGTRTDTQYF.